One sample yielded the 3 T cell receptor beta chains listed below, sequenced in a study of T cell clonality in common variable immunodeficiency. Data came from immunoSEQ multiplex PCR; TCRdb stores just in-frame clones and leaves some out. The sample was found to contain approximately 30,000 clones, and every one recurs. Sequencing was performed on peripheral blood mononuclear cells. Source of these receptors: a person between 18 and 75 years old in good health.

This clone has at least ten counts. The CDR3 end is not reached by the read, which stops 3 residues before it; the germline J gene fills it in. The gene calls are TRBV30 and TRBJ1-1; 9 bases match TRBD1. V lost 2 bases to trimming and J lost 3 bases; unmatched junction nucleotides: 7. From germline, CDR1 is GTSNPN and CDR2 SVGIG (reference sequence). This CDR3 spans 15 amino acids. The DNA read from the CDR3 is TGTGCCTGGAGTAGGACAGGGGTATTGGACACTGAA. Its protein product is CAWSRTGVLDTE. In full, the CDR3 is CAWSRTGVLDTEAFF.

There are many counts of this clone. Sequencing ends 3 residues short of the CDR3 end; the germline J gene provides the rest. The V call is TRBV19, the J call TRBJ1-2; TRBD1 might be the D (5 bases). The CDR3 length is 14 residues. Deletions cut 7 bases from V and 2 bases from J, with 14 bases between. Looked up from germline, CDR1 is LNHDA and CDR2 is SQIVND (reference sequence). CDR3 in amino acids: CASTPPTENYGYTF. Partial CDR3 DNA: TGTGCCAGTACCCCGCCGACAGAAAACTATGGC.

In this sample, this clone turned up many times. CDR3 sequence reads: CSARPVTGDTGSSTDTQYF. The covered CDR3 bases are TGCAGTGCTAGACCTGTAACAGGGGATACAGGATCTAGCACAGATACG. The V gene is TRBV20-1, the J gene TRBJ2-3, with 7 bases lining up with TRBD1. The read stops 3 residues short of the end of the CDR3; the missing end is completed from the germline J gene. J was trimmed by 0 bases and V by 2 bases; bases with no gene match: 17. The CDR3 is 19 residues long. CDR1 and CDR2 (germline): DFQATT, SNEGSKA (reference sequence).